The T cell receptor beta chain described here comes from a study of early T cells in non-severe SARS-CoV-2 infection. About the study: Sequencing was performed on bulk RNA from unsorted whole blood, leaving chains unpaired. General study results and limits: VDJdb matching, biased toward anti-spike CD8 responses, missed private and CD4 specificities.

The CDR3 runs 15 residues. The germline V gene encodes CDR1 SGHTA and CDR2 FQGNSA. The junction had 6 bases not matched to a gene; V was cut back by 6 bases and J by 1 base. The sample holds a few counts of this clonotype. Its matching antigen is unknown. As part of library construction, unique molecular identifiers were attached to individual cDNA molecules. One entry per CDR3 protein results from TCRdb running MiXCR on the 5' RACE reads. The top ten clones hold under 4.5% of a sample with 60,000 or so distinct CDR3 sequences, less than 9.5% of them seen once. The specimen was whole blood, collected at baseline. The chain recombines TRBV7-2 with TRBJ2-1, with 7 nucleotides matching TRBD2. This receptor was taken from an adult who was a healthcare worker with PCR-confirmed SARS-CoV-2 infection or an uninfected control (not recorded which). CDR3 DNA: TGTGCCAGCAGAGATTGGGGGGGATCCTACAATGAGCAGTTCTTC. This codes for CASRDWGGSYNEQFF.